This entry is about one T cell receptor (beta chain). This record comes from a study of control samples from healthy donors and cancer patients. The assay was immunoSEQ multiplex PCR, and TCRdb's table has in-frame clones only and misses some. This sample carries some 200,000 clones, about nine tenths of them seen once, and the ten largest clones take around 1.5%. The CDR3 length is 13 residues. V lost 7 bases to trimming and J lost 4 bases, with 14 bases between them. This chain uses TRBV12-3 or TRBV12-4 with TRBJ2-7, with D possibly called TRBD1 or TRBD2 (5 bases each). Input material: blood. The sequence was obtained from a woman aged 25 to 39 in good health. Here the CDR3 DNA reads TGTGCCAGCACCCCGGGACGGACTTACGAGCAGTACTTC. Protein product: CASTPGRTYEQYF.